This T cell receptor beta chain came from a study of regulatory T cells in long-lasting Graves disease. Through Arm-PCR of CDR3 regions and iRepertoire HTBI primers, TCR beta libraries were built. TCRdb itself ran the multiplex PCR reads through MiXCR, one entry per CDR3 protein. The data show about 610,000 distinct CDR3 sequences, with roughly 15% seen just once and around 12% held by the top ten. The CDR3 loop spans 11 amino acids. V lost 8 bases to trimming and J lost 10 bases, with 14 bases between them. Germline V gene lookup returns CDR1 LNHDA and CDR2 SQIVND (reference sequence). Specified time point: newly diagnosed GD, antithyroid drugs for less than 3 months. Scientists built the TCR library using RNA that was extracted from PBMCs. Another study also made use of these data, one on T cells in Graves' hyperthyroidism and ophthalmopathy.

The chain carries TRBV19 and TRBJ1-1; D uncertain. This TCR came from a man between 18 and 35 years old with Graves disease. The sequencing used peripheral blood mononuclear cells (PBMCs), collected at new diagnosis, from a patient treated with antithyroid drugs. The CDR3 DNA reads TGTGCCAGTCAGGAAGACATGAGAGCTTTCTTT. Protein: CASQEDMRAFF.